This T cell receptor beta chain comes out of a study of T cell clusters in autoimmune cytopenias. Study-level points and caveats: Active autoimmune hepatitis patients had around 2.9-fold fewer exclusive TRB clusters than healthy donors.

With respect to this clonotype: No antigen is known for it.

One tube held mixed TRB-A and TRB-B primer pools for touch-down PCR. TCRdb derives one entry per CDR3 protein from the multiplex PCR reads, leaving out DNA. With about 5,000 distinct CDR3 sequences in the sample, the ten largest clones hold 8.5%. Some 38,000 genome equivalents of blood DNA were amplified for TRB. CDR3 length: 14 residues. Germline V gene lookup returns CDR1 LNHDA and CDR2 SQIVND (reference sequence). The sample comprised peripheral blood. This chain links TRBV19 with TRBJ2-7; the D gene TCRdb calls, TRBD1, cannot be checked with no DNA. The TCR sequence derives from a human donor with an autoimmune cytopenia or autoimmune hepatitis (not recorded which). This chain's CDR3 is CASSIGQGAYEQYF. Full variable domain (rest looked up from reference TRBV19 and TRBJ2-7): DGGITQSPKYLFRKEGQNVTLSCEQNLNHDAMYWYRQDPGQGLRLIYYSQIVNDFQKGDIAEGYSVSREKKESFPLTVTSAQKNPTAFYLCASSIGQGAYEQYFGPGTRLTVT.